This T cell receptor (beta chain) appears in the sequencing data of a study of blood T cell repertoires in COVID-19. Study overall: Researchers got acute and convalescent COVID-19 samples from the United States, Italy and Spain. Sources were T cells, B-cell-depleted T cells, or PBMCs; the material itself was cDNA or gDNA.

Original analysis: Using reference gene primer amplification, nucleated cell counts were estimated. Assay: immunoSEQ multiplex PCR; the TCRdb copy retains only in-frame clones and omits some. V, J and clone size are those of that table, while D and trimming were read from the DNA. The sample carries 250,000 to 300,000 clones, roughly 87% recorded once. The CDR3 extends over 15 amino acids. CDR1 DFQATT and CDR2 SNEGSKA come from the germline V gene (reference sequence). The germline V and J ends were trimmed by 3 bases and 1 base, with 15 bases remaining between them. Sequencing was carried out using peripheral blood. This TCR derives from a woman aged 40 to 50 who had recovered from COVID-19. The gene calls are TRBV20-1 and TRBJ1-1, with D possibly being TRBD1 (6 bases). DNA for the CDR3: TGCAGTGCTAGTTTGGACAGTTTACCGAACACTGAAGCTTTCTTT. This translates into CSASLDSLPNTEAFF.